The source of this T cell receptor (beta chain) is a study of blood T cell repertoires in COVID-19. Overall study: Spain, Italy and the United States supplied samples that represented acute and convalescent COVID-19. T cells, B-cell-depleted T cells, or PBMCs provided the cDNA or gDNA that served as material.

This CDR3 comprises 15 residues. The germline V gene has CDR1 MNHEY and CDR2 SVGAGI. With 8 bases clipped from V and 5 bases from J, the junction kept 10 bases outside the gene matches. As processed by the authors: Researchers report that nucleated cell counts were estimated from reference gene primer amplification. Clones were read by immunoSEQ multiplex PCR, and TCRdb kept only the in-frame ones, dropping some. The V and J calls and the clone size are those of that table, but D and trimming were determined from the DNA. Of more than 140,000 clones detected, around 90% appear once; the ten largest clones hold more than 1.5%.

This clonotype was sampled from a woman aged 60-70 years with acute or convalescent COVID-19. The material sequenced was peripheral blood. This chain links TRBV6-5 with TRBJ2-1; 9 nucleotides agree with TRBD1. This CDR3 is CASATNRGPNNEQFF. The CDR3 DNA reads TGTGCCAGCGCGACTAACAGGGGGCCAAACAATGAGCAGTTCTTC.